This T cell receptor (beta chain) was sequenced during a study of cytomegalovirus exposure and HLA in healthy donors. As for the study in general: The same platform was used for the 110 or so validation repertoires and the approximately 700 first-cohort repertoires, a later analysis reported. Study-wide results and limits: As confirmed in vitro, a few CMV-associated chains were specific for CMV antigens. According to a later analysis, TCR clusters from the first cohort tended to co-occur in the 120 or so validation repertoires.

TCRdb keeps only in-frame clones here, not all; method: immunoSEQ multiplex PCR. The sample gives a few hundred thousand clones, just over 85% of which show up once; 0.83% is in the top ten. J lost 8 bases, V lost 2 bases, and 11 bases had no gene match. The CDR3 covers 17 residues. Germline CDR1 reads LNHDA; CDR2 reads SQIVND (reference sequence). The donors belonged to the approximately 120-subject validation cohort, separate from the approximately 670-subject first cohort. A note on this clone: Its antigen is not known.

The receptor comes from a woman under 30 in good health and CMV-seronegative. The sample consisted of PBMCs. The V call is TRBV19, the J call TRBJ2-2, with 10 bases identical to TRBD1. CDR3 residues: CASSIRRGQGRGGELFF. CDR3 in DNA: TGTGCCAGTAGTATACGTCGGGGACAGGGGCGAGGGGGGGAGCTGTTTTTT.